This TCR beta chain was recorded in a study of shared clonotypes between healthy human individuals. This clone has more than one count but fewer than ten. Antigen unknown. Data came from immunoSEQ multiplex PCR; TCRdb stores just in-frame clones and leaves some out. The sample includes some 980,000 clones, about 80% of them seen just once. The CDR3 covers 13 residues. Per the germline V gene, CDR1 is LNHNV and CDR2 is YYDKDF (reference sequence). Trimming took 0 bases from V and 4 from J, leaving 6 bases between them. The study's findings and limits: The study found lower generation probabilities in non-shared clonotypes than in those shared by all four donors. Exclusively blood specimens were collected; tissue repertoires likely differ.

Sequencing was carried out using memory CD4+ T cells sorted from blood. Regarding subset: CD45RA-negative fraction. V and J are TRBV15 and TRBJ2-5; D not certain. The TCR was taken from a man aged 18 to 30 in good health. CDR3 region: CATSRDPAETQYF. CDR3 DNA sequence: TGTGCCACCAGCAGAGACCCAGCAGAGACCCAGTACTTC.